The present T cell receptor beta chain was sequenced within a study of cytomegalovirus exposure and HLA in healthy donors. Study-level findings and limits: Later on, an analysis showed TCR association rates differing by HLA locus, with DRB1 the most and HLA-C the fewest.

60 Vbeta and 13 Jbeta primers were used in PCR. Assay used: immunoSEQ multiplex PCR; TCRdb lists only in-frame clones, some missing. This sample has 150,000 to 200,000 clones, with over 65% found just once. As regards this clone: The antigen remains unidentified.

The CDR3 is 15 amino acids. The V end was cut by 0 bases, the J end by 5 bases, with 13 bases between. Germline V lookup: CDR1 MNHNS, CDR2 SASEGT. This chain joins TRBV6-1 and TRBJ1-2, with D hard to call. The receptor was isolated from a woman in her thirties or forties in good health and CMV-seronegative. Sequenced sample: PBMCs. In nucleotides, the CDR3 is TGTGCCAGCAGTGAAGCGCTTCCAGAGGAGTATGGCTACACCTTC. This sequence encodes CASSEALPEEYGYTF.